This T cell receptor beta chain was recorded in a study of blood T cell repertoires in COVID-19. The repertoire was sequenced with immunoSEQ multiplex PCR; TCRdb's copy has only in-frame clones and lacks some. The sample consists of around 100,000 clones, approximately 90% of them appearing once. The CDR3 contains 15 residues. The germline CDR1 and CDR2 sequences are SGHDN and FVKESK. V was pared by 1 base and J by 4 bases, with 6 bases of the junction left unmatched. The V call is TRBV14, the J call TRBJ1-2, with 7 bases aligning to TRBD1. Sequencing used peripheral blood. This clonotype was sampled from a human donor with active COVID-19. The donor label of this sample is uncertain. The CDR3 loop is CASSQGEGAGYGYTF. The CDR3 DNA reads TGTGCCAGCAGCCAAGGAGAGGGGGCGGGCTATGGCTACACCTTC.